This TCR beta chain is from a study of high-grade serous ovarian cancer treatment subgroups. Study-wide context: Mean per sample: around 14,000 reads, about 6,900 unique TCR beta rearrangements.

This clone turned up a few times. Its target is unknown. Tumor samples were taken before definitive surgery or chemotherapy. CDR3 length: 15 residues. V trimming: 6 bases; J trimming: 4 bases; junction bases outside the gene matches: 9. CDR1 is MNHNS, CDR2 SASEGT, per germline. Study-wide results and caveats: CDR1 and CDR2 were left unanalyzed; analyses focused on CDR3. Repertoire similarity ranged about 0.095 to 0.8 between tumors of one patient. TCR clonal relatedness correlated positively with neoantigen level.

Repertoires were generated with immunoSEQ multiplex PCR, while TCRdb's copy carries only in-frame clones and drops some. The sample comprises around 9,600 clones, 88% of which are singletons, and over 1.5% rests with the top ten. Sequencing was performed on tumor tissue. The source of this sequence is a human donor with high-grade serous ovarian cancer. The chain links TRBV6-1 to TRBJ1-5; 7 nucleotides line up with TRBD1. The CDR3 coding sequence is TGTGCCAGCAGAGCCTCCGGGACAGCAAATCAGCCCCAGCATTTT. Protein sequence: CASRASGTANQPQHF.